Each of the 27 T cell receptor beta chains below was sequenced from the same sample in a study of molecular identifiers for immune sequencing clone quantification. One entry per CDR3 protein results from TCRdb running MiXCR on the PCR reads. The sample yields about 320,000 distinct CDR3 sequences, about 22% seen once. The material sequenced was naive CD8+ T cells from blood, with Jurkat cell RNA spiked in. The subset denotes: FACS-sorted CD8+CD4-CCR7+CD45RA+ naive T cells. The receptor set was obtained from a human donor in good health. Some libraries in this study had Jurkat cell RNA spiked in.

In this sample, this clonotype turned up many times. V gene TRBV2 combines with J gene TRBJ2-7; TRBD2 might be the D (6 bases). The V end lost 8 bases, the J end lost 4 bases, and 18 bases lay between the germline ends. Germline CDR1 reads SNHLY; CDR2 reads FYNNEI. The CDR3 is made up of 14 amino acids. CDR3 nucleotide sequence: TGTGCCAGCGGGGGGAGCAGGGATGATTACGAGCAGTACTTC. As protein: CASGGSRDDYEQYF.

This clonotype was seen repeatedly, ten times or more. CDR3 bases: TGTGCCAGCAGTGACGGGGGAAGCAATCAGCCCCAGCATTTT. This encodes CASSDGGSNQPQHF. The chain couples TRBV2 to TRBJ1-5, with D possibly TRBD1 on 5 matching bases. This CDR3 spans 14 amino acids. The germline V gene encodes CDR1 SNHLY and CDR2 FYNNEI. V lost 3 bases to trimming and J lost 1 base, with 7 bases between them.

For this clonotype: A read error is possible here, since a much larger clone lies one base away. The rearrangement links TRBV7-9 to TRBJ2-7, with D perhaps being TRBD1 or TRBD2 (6 bases each). Per germline, CDR1 SEHNR and CDR2 FQNEAQ (reference sequence). V was shortened by 5 bases and J by 5 bases, with 16 bases between the two germline ends. The CDR3 length is 14 residues. The CDR3, as DNA: TGTGCCAGCAGCCCCGGGGGCAGGGGTCACGAGCAGTACTTC. It is translated as CASSPGGRGHEQYF. Full variable domain (outside the CDR3, taken from reference TRBV7-9 and TRBJ2-7): DTGVSQNPRHKITKRGQNVTFRCDPISEHNRLYWYRQTLGQGPEFLTYFQNEAQLEKSRLLSDRFSAERPKGSFSTLEIQRTEQGDSAMYLCASSPGGRGHEQYFGPGTRLTVT.

The rearrangement joins TRBV12-3 or TRBV12-4 to TRBJ1-1, with a weak D call TRBD1 (6 bases). The V and J ends lost 8 bases and 9 bases respectively, with 19 bases between them. CDR3 length: 13 amino acids. CDR3 sequence reads: CASELIGGRQAFF. The DNA of the CDR3 is TGTGCCAGCGAATTAATTGGGGGGCGCCAAGCTTTCTTT.

Many counts were recorded for this clonotype. The chain carries TRBV6-2 or TRBV6-3 and TRBJ2-2; D not resolved. Germline values: CDR1 MNHEY, CDR2 SVGEGT. With 5 bases removed from V and 6 bases from J, the gap between germline ends came to 7 bases. This CDR3 contains 12 residues. CDR3 coding DNA: TGTGCCAGCAGTCTTACTGCCGGGGAGCTGTTTTTT. Its translation is CASSLTAGELFF.

The sample holds many counts of this clonotype. V and J are TRBV21-1 and TRBJ1-1; the table's D call, TRBD1, has no DNA check behind it. TRBV21-1 is annotated as a pseudogene. The CDR3 has 16 residues. This CDR3 reads CASSTGASAPNTEAFF. CDR3 DNA: TGTGCCAGCAGCACTGGGGCGAGCGCACCGAACACTGAAGCTTTCTTT.

Many counts were recorded for this clonotype. Relative to the germline gene, one junction end is altered; a read error may explain this. The chain combines TRBV5-6 with TRBJ1-5; no firm D call. Per germline, CDR1 SGHDT and CDR2 YYEEEE. The CDR3 covers 13 residues. This chain's CDR3 is CASSLASNQPQHF. In DNA, the CDR3 is TGCGCCAGCAGCTTGGCAAGCAATCAGCCCCAGCATTTT.

CDR3: CSAVGYEQYF. Here the CDR3 DNA reads TGCAGCGCTGTCGGCTACGAGCAGTACTTC. The chain joins TRBV29-1 to TRBJ2-7; no definite D call. The CDR3 covers 10 residues. Deletions cut 7 bases from V and 3 bases from J, with 7 bases between. The germline V gene has CDR1 SQVTM and CDR2 ANQGSEA.

This clonotype was detected ten times or more. The chain has TRBV7-9 and TRBJ1-6; a possible D gene is TRBD1 (6 bases). This CDR3 has 15 residues. CDR1 and CDR2 (germline): SEHNR, FQNEAQ (reference sequence). Between the trimmed V and J ends, which lost 2 bases and 9 bases, there was a span of 14 bases. CDR3 DNA sequence: TGTGCCAGCAGCTTACCACAGGGAAATGGTTCACCCCTCCACTTT. Its translation: CASSLPQGNGSPLHF.

This clonotype showed up many times. The rearrangement links TRBV28 to TRBJ1-1; D possibly corresponds to TRBD1 (5 bases). The CDR3 length is 12 residues. V lost 4 bases to trimming and J lost 7 bases, with 10 bases between them. Germline V gene data show CDR1 as MDHEN and CDR2 as SYDVKM. CDR3 amino acids: CASSWDYSEAFF. The DNA of the CDR3 is TGTGCCAGCAGTTGGGACTACAGTGAAGCTTTCTTT.

V and J are TRBV6-6 and TRBJ2-7; 7 bases align to TRBD2. V shed 6 bases and J 1 base; nucleotides not matched to a gene: 9. This CDR3 is built from 15 residues. The germline gives CDR1 MNHNY, CDR2 SVGAGI (reference sequence). CDR3 nucleotides: TGTGCCAGCAGCCTTAACGGACTAGGTTCCTACGAGCAGTACTTC. Translation gives CASSLNGLGSYEQYF.

Points on this clonotype: A much larger clone differs by one base, so this may be a read error. V and J are TRBV7-8 and TRBJ1-2, with D uncertain. Germline CDR1 reads SGHVS; CDR2 reads FQNEAQ. Trimming shortened V by 2 bases and J by 6 bases, and 10 bases separated the two germline ends. The CDR3 runs 13 residues. CDR3 region: CASSLTPSHGYTF. CDR3 coding DNA: TGTGCCAGCAGCTTAACGCCTAGCCATGGCTACACCTTC.

A word on this clonotype: A read error is likely, as this CDR3 ends without the conserved phenylalanine or tryptophan. The V call is TRBV14, the J call TRBJ2-3; D unclear. Germline V lookup: CDR1 SGHDN, CDR2 FVKESK. This CDR3 is built from 14 residues. Trimming took 8 bases from V and 0 from J, leaving 12 bases between them. CDR3 sequence: CASGPGPSTDTQYS. In DNA, the CDR3 is TGTGCCAGCGGACCGGGCCCCAGCACAGATACGCAGTATTCT.

The CDR3 DNA reads as TGCGCCAGCGGGGGGGGGGGTTCAGATACGCAGTATTTT. Encoded protein: CASGGGGSDTQYF. V is TRBV4-1 and J is TRBJ2-3; 7 nucleotides match TRBD2. The CDR3 loop spans 13 amino acids. Germline CDR1 MGHRA, CDR2 YSYEKL. After removal of 8 bases from V and 4 bases from J, the junction contained 6 bases not matched to a gene.

This clonotype came up many times. The V gene is TRBV14, the J gene TRBJ2-5, with a possible D match to TRBD2 (5 bases). V lost 0 bases and J lost 5, with 10 bases in between. Germline CDR1 is SGHDN and CDR2 is FVKESK. The CDR3 contains 14 residues. CDR3 sequence: CASSQENREETQYF. For the CDR3, the DNA is TGTGCCAGCAGCCAAGAAAATAGGGAGGAGACCCAGTACTTC.

This clonotype was recorded at least ten times. The chain carries TRBV5-1 and TRBJ2-7; 11 nucleotides match TRBD2. Trimming removed 2 bases from V and 3 bases from J; junction bases left unmatched: 1. The germline CDR1 and CDR2 sequences are SGHRS and YFSETQ. CDR3 size: 14 residues. The CDR3 sequence is CASSLTSGGYEQYF. The CDR3 DNA follows: TGCGCCAGCAGCTTAACTAGCGGGGGCTACGAGCAGTACTTC.

The chain combines TRBV6-6 with TRBJ1-5, with TRBD1 as a possible D gene (5 bases). In germline, CDR1 is MNHNY, CDR2 SVGAGI (reference sequence). The V end lost 7 bases, the J end lost 7 bases, and 17 bases lay between the germline ends. The CDR3 is 14 amino acids. As DNA, the CDR3 is TGTGCCAGCACGCCCGCAGGGTCTTTACAGCCCCAGCATTTT. It is translated as CASTPAGSLQPQHF.

This clonotype was detected ten times or more. The chain uses TRBV19 and TRBJ1-2, with TRBD1 matching 8 bases. V lost 3 bases, J lost 6 bases, and 6 bases stayed unmatched. Germline V gives CDR1 LNHDA, CDR2 SQIVND (reference sequence). The CDR3 sequence is 14 residues long. In DNA form, the CDR3 reads TGTGCCAGTAGTATGCAGGGGGCGAACGATGGCTACACCTTC. Amino acids: CASSMQGANDGYTF. The entire variable domain, with the rest obtained from reference TRBV19 and TRBJ1-2, is as follows: DGGITQSPKYLFRKEGQNVTLSCEQNLNHDAMYWYRQDPGQGLRLIYYSQIVNDFQKGDIAEGYSVSREKKESFPLTVTSAQKNPTAFYLCASSMQGANDGYTFGSGTRLTVV.

At least ten counts were recorded for this clonotype. The J gene is TRBJ2-3, the V gene TRBV7-9; the D is unclear. Trimming pared 5 bases from V and 6 bases from J, leaving 9 bases between. The CDR3 runs to 12 residues. The germline V gene has CDR1 SEHNR and CDR2 FQNEAQ (reference sequence). The CDR3 reads CASSPPLDTQYF. CDR3 sequence (DNA): TGTGCCAGCAGCCCTCCTCTGGATACGCAGTATTTT.

A few counts support this clonotype. The chain has TRBV27 and TRBJ2-7; D uncertain. Germline CDR1 and CDR2: MNHEY and SMNVEV (reference sequence). The CDR3 has 14 amino acids. The V gene lost 3 bases and the J gene lost 3 bases, with 12 bases spanning the gap. CDR3 bases: TGTGCCAGCAGTTTGGGCAGCATGGTCTACGAGCAGTACTTC. It specifies CASSLGSMVYEQYF.

V gene TRBV20-1 combines with J gene TRBJ1-1; possibly TRBD1 for D (5 bases). Per germline, CDR1 DFQATT and CDR2 SNEGSKA (reference sequence). Trimming cost V 6 bases and J 4 bases, with 15 bases left between them. CDR3 size: 13 residues. The chain's CDR3 is CSAADSAITEAFF. CDR3 coding DNA: TGCAGTGCAGCCGACAGTGCAATCACTGAAGCTTTCTTT.

This clonotype was detected many times. The chain combines TRBV27 with TRBJ2-6, with D uncertain. The ends were cut back, 6 bases at V and 0 bases at J, with 12 bases in the middle. This CDR3 region has 16 residues. Germline CDR1 MNHEY, CDR2 SMNVEV (reference sequence). CDR3 in amino acids: CASSPLESSGANVLTF. The CDR3 bases are TGTGCCAGCAGCCCCCTCGAGAGCTCTGGGGCCAACGTCCTGACTTTC. Looking up the rest from reference TRBV27 and TRBJ2-6 gives the full variable domain: EAQVTQNPRYLITVTGKKLTVTCSQNMNHEYMSWYRQDPGLGLRQIYYSMNVEVTDKGDVPEGYKVSRKEKRNFPLILESPSPNQTSLYFCASSPLESSGANVLTFGAGSRLTVL.

CDR3 region: CASEGQKTDYGYTF. The CDR3 bases are TGTGCCAGCGAGGGGCAGAAGACCGACTATGGCTACACCTTC. V usage is TRBV25-1 and J usage is TRBJ1-2; D is perhaps TRBD1 (5 bases). The CDR3 covers 14 residues. Trimming cost V 8 bases and J 3 bases, with 16 bases left between them. Germline loops: CDR1 MGHDK, CDR2 SYGVNS.

As regards this clonotype: Just one base apart from a much larger clone, this may be a read error. The rearrangement uses TRBV7-9 and TRBJ1-1, with D possibly TRBD1 on 6 matching bases. The CDR3 extends over 15 amino acids. Germline lookup yields CDR1 SEHNR and CDR2 FQNEAQ (reference sequence). In DNA form, the CDR3 reads TGTGCCAGCAGCTTAGGTGGAGGGGGGGACACTGAAGCTCTCTTT. This gives the protein CASSLGGGGDTEALF.

A note on this clonotype: A much more abundant neighbour one base away suggests this may be a read error. The chain's CDR3 is CASSVPANLSTEAFF. The CDR3, as DNA: TGTGCCAGCAGCGTGCCGGCGAACTTGAGCACTGAAGCTTTCTTT. This chain connects TRBV9 to TRBJ1-1; D ambiguous. The CDR3 length is 15 residues. The ends were cut back, 2 bases at V and 4 bases at J, with 15 bases in the middle. Germline lookup yields CDR1 SGDLS and CDR2 YYNGEE.

This clonotype was picked up one time. A read error is possible here, since a much larger clone lies one base away. The chain employs TRBV7-2 and TRBJ2-2; 9 bases agree with TRBD2. The V gene's germline CDR1 is SGHTA and CDR2 FQGNSA. V was clipped by 8 bases and J by 4 bases; unmatched bases: 8. CDR3 length: 15 amino acids. CDR3 loop: CASGASGIFTGELFF. The CDR3 DNA reads TGTGCCAGCGGGGCTAGCGGGATTTTCACCGGGGAGCTGTTTTTT.

The chain links TRBV6-2 or TRBV6-3 to TRBJ1-4; perhaps TRBD1 as D (5 bases). The length of the CDR3 is 12 residues. With 2 bases removed from V and 14 bases from J, the gap between germline ends came to 12 bases. Per the germline V gene, CDR1 is MNHEY and CDR2 is SVGEGT. CDR3 protein: CASSYPTGDLFF. CDR3 in DNA: TGTGCCAGCAGTTACCCGACCGGGGACCTGTTTTTT.